This T cell receptor beta chain was profiled in a study of OX40 agonist ivuxolimab in advanced cancers. Turning to the study itself: One hepatocellular carcinoma and a couple of cutaneous melanoma patients partially responded. Study conclusions and caveats: The study found among the lowest clonal expansion in partial responders at 0.1-3.0 mg/kg. The study observed clonal expansion of CD4+ and CD8+ blood T cells by week 6 at 0.1 to 3.0 mg/kg.

Only in-frame clones appear in the TCRdb table, and some are missing; sequencing was by immunoSEQ multiplex PCR. Here the sample spans some 70,000 clones, 70% to 90% being singletons. Trimming took off 5 bases at V and 3 bases at J, with 13 bases between the two ends. From germline, CDR1 is SGHTA and CDR2 FQGNSA. The CDR3 is 14 residues long. For this clone: The antigen is undetermined.

The study sampled blood at baseline, cycle 4 day 1, and cycle 7 day 1. Sequencing was performed on CD4+ or CD8+ T cells sorted from blood, taken in a trial of the OX40 agonist ivuxolimab. The TCR comes from an adult with an advanced solid tumor such as melanoma, head and neck, liver or kidney cancer. The V call is TRBV7-2, the J call TRBJ1-2; possible D gene TRBD1, 6 bases. CDR3 in amino acids: CASSPTGNDYGYTF. The CDR3 coding sequence is TGTGCCAGCAGCCCCACAGGGAATGACTATGGCTACACCTTC.